The 25 T cell receptor beta chains below come from one sample, sequenced in a study of T cell repertoires in cytomegalovirus infection. TCRdb ran MiXCR on the reads and lists one entry per CDR3 protein. This table has 560,000 or so distinct CDR3 sequences, 16% appearing once. Sequenced sample: CD8+ T cells from PBMCs. These receptors were collected from a human donor in good health (CMV status not recorded). Some clones in this sample may be carry-over from other donors' samples.

In its sample, this clonotype was seen a few times. This sequence joins TRBV27 and TRBJ1-2; D is unclear. The CDR3 length is 14 residues. Trimming removed 3 bases from V and 1 base from J, with 9 bases in between. Looked up from germline, CDR1 is MNHEY and CDR2 is SMNVEV (reference sequence). CDR3 bases: TGTGCCAGCAGTTTCCAGGATAGTAACTATGGCTACACCTTC. Its translation: CASSFQDSNYGYTF.

J is TRBJ1-5 and V is TRBV28, with TRBD1 matching over 11 bases. Germline V CDR1 and CDR2: MDHEN, SYDVKM. V gave up 6 bases and J gave up 0 bases; unmatched junction bases: 4. The CDR3 length is 16 residues. This CDR3 reads CASRRDRGYSNQPQHF. The CDR3 DNA reads as TGTGCCAGCAGGAGGGACAGGGGGTATAGCAATCAGCCCCAGCATTTT.

V gene TRBV9 combines with J gene TRBJ1-1; a weak D match, TRBD1 (5 bases). Per the germline V gene, CDR1 is SGDLS and CDR2 is YYNGEE. The V and J ends lost 3 bases and 4 bases respectively, with 16 bases between them. This CDR3 has 15 residues. CDR3 residues: CASSAGRGGGTEAFF. The DNA of the CDR3 is TGTGCCAGCAGCGCGGGCCGGGGGGGAGGCACTGAAGCTTTCTTT. The full variable domain, with the rest looked up from reference TRBV9 and TRBJ1-1, is DSGVTQTPKHLITATGQRVTLRCSPRSGDLSVYWYQQSLDQGLQFLIQYYNGEERAKGNILERFSAQQFPDLHSELNLSSLELGDSALYFCASSAGRGGGTEAFFGQGTRLTVV.

The chain uses TRBV20-1 and TRBJ2-5; 9 bases map to TRBD2. Trimming took 6 bases from V and 3 from J; bases not matched to a gene: 11. The CDR3 is 15 residues long. Germline CDR1 DFQATT, CDR2 SNEGSKA (reference sequence). The CDR3 nucleotides read TGCAGTGCCACGGTGCGGCGGGGGGGCAAAGAGACCCAGTACTTC. This gives the protein CSATVRRGGKETQYF.

This clonotype was counted ten times or more. The chain has TRBV12-3 or TRBV12-4 and TRBJ2-7; D may be TRBD1 (6 bases). The CDR3 contains 13 residues. The ends were cut back, 6 bases at V and 2 bases at J, with 11 bases in the middle. DNA of the CDR3: TGTGCCAGCAGGGACAGCAACACCTACGAGCAGTACTTC. This encodes CASRDSNTYEQYF.

In this sample, this clonotype turned up many times. V and J are TRBV7-9 and TRBJ1-1, with 7 bases identical to TRBD1. This CDR3 spans 15 amino acids. V was pared by 5 bases and J by 0 bases, with 6 bases of the junction left unmatched. Germline V lookup: CDR1 SEHNR, CDR2 FQNEAQ (reference sequence). The CDR3 spells CASSKKQGMNTEAFF. The DNA for the CDR3 is TGTGCCAGCAGCAAGAAACAGGGGATGAACACTGAAGCTTTCTTT. Variable domain in full (rest from reference TRBV7-9 and TRBJ1-1): DTGVSQNPRHKITKRGQNVTFRCDPISEHNRLYWYRQTLGQGPEFLTYFQNEAQLEKSRLLSDRFSAERPKGSFSTLEIQRTEQGDSAMYLCASSKKQGMNTEAFFGQGTRLTVV.

This clonotype was recorded at least ten times. V gene TRBV12-5 combines with J gene TRBJ1-4; no reliable D call. V was cut by 3 bases and J by 4 bases, with 9 bases left in between. This CDR3 comprises 14 residues. Germline lookup yields CDR1 LGHNT and CDR2 FRNRAP. CDR3 DNA: TGTGCTAGTGGTTTTTTGGGAATTAATGAAAAACTGTTTTTT. Its translation: CASGFLGINEKLFF. Drawing the rest from reference TRBV12-5 and TRBJ1-4, the complete variable domain is DARVTQTPRHKVTEMGQEVTMRCQPILGHNTVFWYRQTMMQGLELLAYFRNRAPLDDSGMPKDRFSAEMPDATLATLKIQPSEPRDSAVYFCASGFLGINEKLFFGSGTQLSVL.

In its sample, this clonotype was seen many times. The V and J genes are TRBV10-3 and TRBJ1-1; 7 nucleotides match TRBD1. Germline V gene sequence: CDR1 ENHRY, CDR2 SYGVKD. V lost 7 bases to trimming and J lost 2 bases; unmatched junction nucleotides: 7. The CDR3 totals 14 residues. Written as DNA, the CDR3 is TGTGCCATCAACCCGACAGGGCCTAACACTGAAGCTTTCTTT. Its translation is CAINPTGPNTEAFF.

The V gene is TRBV6-2 or TRBV6-3, the J gene TRBJ2-1; D is unclear. The V gene's germline CDR1 is MNHEY and CDR2 SVGEGT. The CDR3 extends over 16 amino acids. V was trimmed by 2 bases and J by 0 bases, leaving 11 bases between them. The CDR3 spells CASSYPPGFSYNEQFF. The CDR3 DNA sequence: TGTGCCAGCAGTTACCCCCCTGGATTCTCCTACAATGAGCAGTTCTTC.

This clonotype has just a few counts. The chain couples TRBV4-1 to TRBJ2-7, with 7 nucleotides matching TRBD1. Germline CDR1 MGHRA, CDR2 YSYEKL. The V and J ends lost 3 bases and 0 bases, in that order; junction bases with no gene match: 2. This CDR3 region has 14 residues. The CDR3 spells CASSQGQISYEQYF. CDR3 nucleotide sequence: TGCGCCAGCAGCCAGGGACAGATCTCCTACGAGCAGTACTTC.

This clonotype has a count of ten or more. The rearrangement uses TRBV5-4 and TRBJ2-3; either TRBD1 or TRBD2 may supply D (5 bases each). Trimming shortened V by 6 bases and J by 3 bases, and 11 bases separated the two germline ends. The V gene's germline CDR1 is SGHNT and CDR2 YYREEE (reference sequence). The CDR3 totals 13 residues. The CDR3 loop reads CASTPGGTDTQYF. The CDR3, as DNA: TGTGCCAGCACCCCTGGGGGAACAGATACGCAGTATTTT.

This clonotype was seen a handful of times. This chain joins TRBV28 and TRBJ1-3, with D uncertain. The CDR3 has 15 residues. Per the germline V gene, CDR1 is MDHEN and CDR2 is SYDVKM. V lost 4 bases to trimming and J lost 0 bases, with 10 bases between them. CDR3 in DNA: TGTGCCAGCAGTTCCGAGCCGTTCTCTGGAAACACCATATATTTT. Translating it yields CASSSEPFSGNTIYF.

This rearrangement joins TRBV28 to TRBJ2-7; D is ambiguous. Germline V gene data show CDR1 as MDHEN and CDR2 as SYDVKM. V was pared by 6 bases and J by 3 bases, with 6 bases between. This CDR3 is built from 11 residues. In nucleotides, the CDR3 is TGTGCCAGCAGCACAATCTACGAGCAGTACTTC. As protein: CASSTIYEQYF. Using reference TRBV28 and TRBJ2-7 for the parts outside the CDR3, the full variable domain is DVKVTQSSRYLVKRTGEKVFLECVQDMDHENMFWYRQDPGLGLRLIYFSYDVKMKEKGDIPEGYSVSREKKERFSLILESASTNQTSMYLCASSTIYEQYFGPGTRLTVT.

The V call is TRBV20-1, the J call TRBJ2-7, with D hard to call. V dropped 0 bases and J dropped 8 bases, with 14 bases sitting between them. CDR3 size: 13 residues. The germline V gene encodes CDR1 DFQATT and CDR2 SNEGSKA (reference sequence). The CDR3 is CSARDERTPQQYF. The CDR3 coding sequence is TGCAGTGCTAGAGACGAGAGAACCCCACAGCAGTACTTC.

The genes are TRBV14 and TRBJ2-2, with D uncertain. The CDR3 is made up of 14 amino acids. V was pared by 4 bases and J by 4 bases, with 10 bases between. Germline assignment: CDR1 SGHDN and CDR2 FVKESK. CDR3 in DNA: TGTGCCAGCAGCCCATACTCTATCACCGGGGAGCTGTTTTTT. Encoded protein: CASSPYSITGELFF.

There are a few counts of this clonotype. The chain uses TRBV6-6 and TRBJ1-2; possibly TRBD1 for D (6 bases). Trimming stripped 6 bases from V and 6 bases from J, with 14 bases between. The germline V gene has CDR1 MNHNY and CDR2 SVGAGI (reference sequence). The CDR3 covers 13 residues. This CDR3 is CASSLPHRDGYTF. The DNA for the CDR3 is TGTGCCAGCAGCCTTCCCCACAGGGATGGCTACACCTTC.

This clonotype has only a few counts. The CDR3 sequence is CASRVGVYEQYF. DNA for the CDR3: TGTGCCAGCAGGGTGGGCGTTTACGAGCAGTACTTC. The gene calls are TRBV2 and TRBJ2-7, with D unclear. Trimming pared 6 bases from V and 4 bases from J, leaving 10 bases between. Germline lookup yields CDR1 SNHLY and CDR2 FYNNEI. There are 12 residues in the CDR3.

This clonotype appeared a few times. The rearrangement joins TRBV5-1 to TRBJ2-3; 15 bases are shared with TRBD2. V was clipped by 4 bases and J by 4 bases; unmatched bases: 7. This CDR3 has 17 residues. CDR1 and CDR2 from the germline V gene are SGHRS and YFSETQ. The CDR3 region is CASSIGLAGGPPDTQYF. The CDR3 DNA reads as TGCGCCAGCAGCATCGGACTAGCGGGGGGGCCCCCAGATACGCAGTATTTT.

The chain combines TRBV4-1 with TRBJ2-4; TRBD2 aligns across 11 bases. The CDR3 consists of 19 residues. Looked up from germline, CDR1 is MGHRA and CDR2 is YSYEKL. V shed 1 base and J 2 bases; nucleotides not matched to a gene: 10. The CDR3 loop reads CASSQGTSGRRVTKNIQYF. As DNA, the CDR3 is TGCGCCAGCAGCCAAGGGACTAGCGGGCGTCGGGTAACCAAAAACATTCAGTACTTC.

This clonotype was seen ten or more times. V and J are TRBV6-5 and TRBJ2-7; TRBD1 might be the D (5 bases). V dropped 2 bases and J dropped 3 bases, with 20 bases sitting between them. Per the germline V gene, CDR1 is MNHEY and CDR2 is SVGAGI. This CDR3 spans 17 amino acids. Written as DNA, the CDR3 is TGTGCCAGCAGTTACGGGGCTCGTGGGTTGGGGAACTACGAGCAGTACTTC. Translating it yields CASSYGARGLGNYEQYF.

Many counts were recorded for this clonotype. This chain joins TRBV29-1 and TRBJ2-7; TRBD2 might be the D (5 bases). The CDR3 is 14 amino acids. Trimming took off 0 bases at V and 0 bases at J, with 9 bases between the two ends. Germline CDR1 reads SQVTM; CDR2 reads ANQGSEA. The CDR3 coding sequence is TGCAGCGTTGAAGAGAGAGGGAGCTCCTACGAGCAGTACTTC. Its translation is CSVEERGSSYEQYF.

This clonotype was picked up a small number of times. The genes are TRBV27 and TRBJ2-5; the match to TRBD2 covers 10 bases. V shed 5 bases and J 4 bases; nucleotides not matched to a gene: 10. This CDR3 has 16 residues. Germline V CDR1 and CDR2: MNHEY, SMNVEV (reference sequence). This chain's CDR3 is CASSLGTSAKGETQYF. For the CDR3, the DNA is TGTGCCAGCAGTCTGGGGACTAGCGCTAAGGGAGAGACCCAGTACTTC.

This clonotype was counted many times. This sequence joins TRBV4-1 and TRBJ2-2; weak D call: TRBD2 (5 bases). Germline lookup yields CDR1 MGHRA and CDR2 YSYEKL. The CDR3 totals 15 residues. Trimming shortened V by 4 bases and J by 4 bases, and 13 bases separated the two germline ends. CDR3 DNA sequence: TGCGCCAGCAGCCTTCGACCGGCGGGCACCGGGGAGCTGTTTTTT. Residues: CASSLRPAGTGELFF.

This clonotype came up many times. The chain employs TRBV7-6 and TRBJ2-6; the D is unclear. Trimming cost V 1 base and J 2 bases, with 6 bases left between them. Germline CDR1 and CDR2: SGHVS and FNYEAQ. The CDR3 covers 15 residues. The CDR3 bases are TGTGCCAGCAGCTTAGGCCCCGCTGGGGCCAACGTCCTGACTTTC. Translating gives CASSLGPAGANVLTF.

This clonotype has more than one count but fewer than ten. The CDR3 loop is CSVVPLEQGASREQYF. CDR3 coding DNA: TGCAGCGTTGTTCCTCTAGAACAGGGGGCGTCTCGGGAGCAGTACTTC. The chain employs TRBV29-1 and TRBJ2-7; 9 bases line up with TRBD1. Trimming removed 4 bases from V and 7 bases from J; junction bases left unmatched: 17. Germline CDR1 SQVTM, CDR2 ANQGSEA. The CDR3 contains 16 residues.